The sequence of this TCR beta chain was determined in a study of neoadjuvant nivolumab and ipilimumab in lung cancer. The study, taken as a whole, reports: TCR clonality did not significantly correlate with pathologic tumor regression. From pretherapy to surgery, tumor richness and clonality rose with dual therapy. TCR sequencing covered a small number of samples.

About this clone itself: The antigen remains unidentified.

Method: immunoSEQ multiplex PCR; TCRdb's copy keeps in-frame clones and lacks some. The table shows about 4,300 clones, with roughly 80% occurring only once. The germline V gene encodes CDR1 SGDLS and CDR2 YYNGEE. This CDR3 has 15 amino acids. Trimming took off 0 bases at V and 6 bases at J, with 10 bases between the two ends. This clonotype was obtained from an adult with non-small cell lung cancer. Sequencing was performed on adjacent normal lung tissue, taken after neoadjuvant nivolumab, alone or with ipilimumab, at or shortly before surgery. The chain links TRBV9 to TRBJ1-6; a weak D match, TRBD1 (5 bases). CDR3 DNA: TGTGCCAGCAGCGTAGACGTGGGGCGTAATTCACCCCTCCACTTT. Translating gives CASSVDVGRNSPLHF.